This TCR beta chain was recorded in a study of cytomegalovirus exposure and HLA in healthy donors. Deletions cut 0 bases from V and 5 bases from J, with 15 bases between. The CDR3 spans 15 residues. Germline V lookup: CDR1 SGDLS, CDR2 YYNGEE. PCR involved 60 Vbeta and 13 Jbeta primers. Profiling relied on immunoSEQ multiplex PCR, and the TCRdb table lists in-frame clones only, not all of them. Counted here are about 130,000 clones, around three quarters occurring once; the ten biggest clones make up approximately 1.8%. This clone was detected only a few times. The antigen is not known. Findings and limits, study-wide: Cytomegalovirus-associated TCR beta chains were listed, numbering some 150.

The TCR sequence derives from a woman aged 45-60 years in good health and CMV-seronegative. V and J are TRBV9 and TRBJ2-7; D unclear. Sequencing was performed on PBMCs. CDR3 bases: TGTGCCAGCAGCGTAGTTGGTACTATAAACGACGAGCAGTACTTC. The encoded protein is CASSVVGTINDEQYF.